This T cell receptor (beta chain) was captured by sequencing in a study of T-cell reconstitution after alpha-beta-depleted transplantation in children. Study results and caveats: Surviving recipient T cells and thymic progenitors produced the high day-60 TCRbeta diversity seen in some patients. There were reportedly several hundred expanded graft clones from which alpha-beta T cells came about two months after transplant. The main origin of T-cell counts and diversity one year after transplant was newly produced T cells.

Details on this clonotype: Antigen: not known. A much bigger clone sits one base away, suggesting this may be a read error.

Preparing the TCRbeta library involved the use of unique molecular identifiers. A single record per CDR3 protein comes from TCRdb applying MiXCR to the PCR reads. Among hundreds of thousands of distinct CDR3 sequences, about an eighth were seen once, and the ten largest hold 0.79%. The germline gives CDR1 LNHDA, CDR2 SQIVND (reference sequence). The CDR3 has 14 residues. The receptor comes from a girl aged 2 to 10 with congenital amegakaryocytic thrombocytopenia, due to receive a stem cell transplant. Material: PBMCs, obtained before TCRalphabeta/CD19-depleted stem cell transplant. This sequence joins TRBV19 and TRBJ2-1; TRBD2 is a possible D gene (5 bases). The CDR3 protein is CASALPSDYNKQFF. As DNA, the CDR3 is TGTGCCAGCGCCCTACCGAGCGACTACAATAAGCAGTTCTTC.